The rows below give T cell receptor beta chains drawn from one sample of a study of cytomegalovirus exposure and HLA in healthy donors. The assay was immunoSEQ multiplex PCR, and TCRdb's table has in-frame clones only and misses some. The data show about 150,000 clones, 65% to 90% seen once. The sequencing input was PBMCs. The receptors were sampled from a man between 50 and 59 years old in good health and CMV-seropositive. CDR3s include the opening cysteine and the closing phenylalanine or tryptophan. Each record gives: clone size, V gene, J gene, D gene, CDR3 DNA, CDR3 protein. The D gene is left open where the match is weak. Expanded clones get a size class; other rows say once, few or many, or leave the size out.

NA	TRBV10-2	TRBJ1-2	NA	TGCGCCAGCAGAGACAGTTCTAACTATGGCTACACCTTC	CASRDSSNYGYTF
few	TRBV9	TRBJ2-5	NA	TGTGCCAGCAGCGTAGAGCCGGGTCAAGAGACCCAGTACTTC	CASSVEPGQETQYF
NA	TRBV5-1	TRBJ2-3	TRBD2	TGCGCCAGCAGCCCTTGGACTAGCGGGAACACAGATACGCAGTATTTT	CASSPWTSGNTDTQYF
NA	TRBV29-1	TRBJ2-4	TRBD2	TGCAGCGCCGTAGCGGGGGTTAAAAACATTCAGTACTTC	CSAVAGVKNIQYF
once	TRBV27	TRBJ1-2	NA	TGTGCCAGCAGTTCAGGGTTTACGGATGGCTACACCTTC	CASSSGFTDGYTF
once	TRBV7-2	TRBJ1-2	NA	TGTGCCAGCAGCTTAGCTCCCAGGGGCTACACCTTC	CASSLAPRGYTF
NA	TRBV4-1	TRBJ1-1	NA	TGCGCCAGCAGCCCGCAGGGCCCCATGAACACTGAAGCTTTCTTT	CASSPQGPMNTEAFF
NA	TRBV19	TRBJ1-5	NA	TGTGCCAGTAGTATGGGCAGGGGTGGACAGCCCCAGCATTTT	CASSMGRGGQPQHF
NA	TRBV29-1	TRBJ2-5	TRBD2	TGCAGCGTTGAATGGAGGCGGGAGACATTGGAGACCCAGTACTTC	CSVEWRRETLETQYF
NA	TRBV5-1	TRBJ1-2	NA	TGCGCCAGCAGCGCAAACGCAGGGGCGGATGGCTACACCTTC	CASSANAGADGYTF
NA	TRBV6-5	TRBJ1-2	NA	TGTGCCAGCACCCAGGGCGGAATTGAGAACTATGGCTACACCTTC	CASTQGGIENYGYTF
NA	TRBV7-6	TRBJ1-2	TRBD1	TGTGCCAGCAGCCTGGGGACAGGGGCCAGTGGCTACACCTTC	CASSLGTGASGYTF
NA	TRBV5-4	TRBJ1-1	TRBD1	TGTGCCAGCAGCTTGGAGGGACAGGGGAGCTCTGAAGCTTTCTTT	CASSLEGQGSSEAFF
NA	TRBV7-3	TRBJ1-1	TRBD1	TGTGCCAGCAGCACATACGGACAGGGAGACCTTACTGAAGCTTTCTTT	CASSTYGQGDLTEAFF
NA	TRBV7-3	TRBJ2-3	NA	TGTGCCAGCAGCTCCCATCCCTCAGCGCCAGATACGCAGTATTTT	CASSSHPSAPDTQYF
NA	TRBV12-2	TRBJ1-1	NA	TGTGCAAGTCGCTTAGCGCATCAGGGAAAGGCTGAAGCTTTCTTT	CASRLAHQGKAEAFF
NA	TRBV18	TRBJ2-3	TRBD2	TGTGCCAGCTCACCACGACTAGCGGTATCTGGCGGGGATACGCAGTATTTT	CASSPRLAVSGGDTQYF
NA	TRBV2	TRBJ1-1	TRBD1	TGTGCCAGCAGTGAAACAGGGGGATCCGCTGAAGCTTTCTTT	CASSETGGSAEAFF
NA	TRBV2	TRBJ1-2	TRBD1	TGTGCCAGCAGAGGAGGACAGGGGCCTAACTATGGCTACACCTTC	CASRGGQGPNYGYTF
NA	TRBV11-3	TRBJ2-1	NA	TGTGCCAGCAGCCCTGGACGGGACACCCACTACAATGAGCAGTTCTTC	CASSPGRDTHYNEQFF
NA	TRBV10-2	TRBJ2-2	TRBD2	TGCGCCAGCAGAGGACTAGCGGGGGCCTCGAACACCGGGGAGCTGTTTTTT	CASRGLAGASNTGELFF
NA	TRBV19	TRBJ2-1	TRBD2	TGTGCCAGTAGTAAGGGACTAGCGGGAGCCTCCCTCGGCAATGAGCAGTTCTTC	CASSKGLAGASLGNEQFF
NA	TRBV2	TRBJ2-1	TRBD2	TGTGCCAGCAAGCGGGAGAGCTCCTACAATGAGCAGTTCTTC	CASKRESSYNEQFF
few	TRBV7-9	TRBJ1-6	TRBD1	TGTTCCAGCAGCTCGGGACAGGGCTTTTATAATTCACCCCTCCACTTT	CSSSSGQGFYNSPLHF
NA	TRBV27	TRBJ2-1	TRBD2	TGTGCCAGCAGTCTGATAGGAGCGGGAGGGGTCTATGAGCAGTTCTTC	CASSLIGAGGVYEQFF
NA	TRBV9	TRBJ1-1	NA	TGTGCCAGCAGCGTAGGAGGGCAGGAGCGGTCGGACACTGAAGCTTTCTTT	CASSVGGQERSDTEAFF
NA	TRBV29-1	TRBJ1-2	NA	TGCAGCGTTGGGCGGCCCGGGACACCTACGGGTTATGGCTACACCTTC	CSVGRPGTPTGYGYTF
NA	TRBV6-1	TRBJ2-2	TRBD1	TGTGCCAGCAGAAGACAGGGGGCGGACACCGGGGAGCTGTTTTTT	CASRRQGADTGELFF
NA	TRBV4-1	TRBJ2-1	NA	TGCGCCAGCAGCCAAGATCTGGACAACTCCTACAATGAGCAGTTCTTC	CASSQDLDNSYNEQFF
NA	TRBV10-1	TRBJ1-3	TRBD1	TGCGCCAGCAGTGAGGGACAGGGCCCATCTACTGGAAACACCATATATTTT	CASSEGQGPSTGNTIYF
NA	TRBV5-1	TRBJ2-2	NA	TGCGCCAGCAGGCCGCCTCAGGCCCCCGGGGAGCTGTTTTTT	CASRPPQAPGELFF
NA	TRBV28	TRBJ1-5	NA	TGTGCCAGCAGCCCGACAGATTATAGCAATCAGCCCCAGCATTTT	CASSPTDYSNQPQHF
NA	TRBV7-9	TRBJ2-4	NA	TGTGCCAGCAGCTTCGTTGACTCAGCCAAAAACATTCAGTACTTC	CASSFVDSAKNIQYF
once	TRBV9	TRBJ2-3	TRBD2	TGTGCCAGCAGCGCCAGGACTAGCTACACAGATACGCAGTATTTT	CASSARTSYTDTQYF
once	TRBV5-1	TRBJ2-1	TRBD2	TGCGCCAGCAGCCGGGATCTAGCGGGGGGGCCTAAGTTCAATGAGCAGTTCTTC	CASSRDLAGGPKFNEQFF
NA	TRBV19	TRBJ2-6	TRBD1	TGTGCCAGTAGTACGGACAGGACTGGGGCCAACGTCCTGACTTTC	CASSTDRTGANVLTF
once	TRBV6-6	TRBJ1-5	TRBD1	TGTGCCAGCACCCCGGACAGGGTGTCCGGCAATCAGCCCCAGCATTTT	CASTPDRVSGNQPQHF